The present T cell receptor beta chain was sequenced within a study of long-term antiretroviral therapy in people with HIV (dated by TCRdb to the early 2020s). Context from the whole study: Collection of the earliest samples took place about a decade ahead of the 2015 WHO recommendation for immediate ART, at a time when ART was typically delayed until CD4 counts fell. A retrospective serial study tested whether ART initiation and durable HIV suppression were associated with changes in peripheral blood TRB repertoire composition and diversity. A total of 192 cryopreserved PBMC samples were contributed to the cohort by 30 adults with confirmed HIV infection, with samples collected serially over a mean of around 6 years (range 1-12). Among the 30 or so participants with HIV, more than ten were female. No cross-contamination during QIAcube processing turned up in test extractions that ran a monoclonal T-cell line alongside 25 to 35 polyclonal samples. Overall study outcomes, separate from this receptor: No data were available on ART adherence, viral resistance or therapy changes, limiting inferences about post-ART repertoire changes. Samples dated from the mid-2000s to the late 2010s, and the ART regimens used may be less effective than current ones. Narrower CDR3 length ranges were observed in HIV repertoires than in controls, and an antigen-experienced repertoire with only a slight naive shift after ART was suggested by the network structure. ART initiation was associated with a significant increase in TRB diversity, but diversity stayed significantly below transplant donor controls even after long-term ART. Expanded TRB clones identified before ART initiation dominated the repertoire across all time points, though the dominance fluctuated and decreased in many PLHIV after ART. Unsorted PBMC were profiled instead of sorted CD4+ and CD8+ T cells because pre-ART samples had limited cell numbers. Because PBMC availability was limited, only the TCR beta chain was sequenced, with no alpha chain pairing.

The immunoSEQ hsTCRB v3.0 assay was used at survey level resolution to sequence the TRB variable region. A depth of 40,000-50,000 T-cell genomes per sample was targeted for TRB sequencing. Pooled TRB libraries were sequenced on an Illumina MiSeq with a v3 150-cycle kit. Regarding the original processing steps: Analysis of repertoires was carried out in R inside a reproducible Nextflow workflow spanning QC, data transformation and analysis. LymphoSeq2, an R package for AIRR-Seq data exploration, was used to implement custom analyses. A few samples that produced fewer than 5000 total TRB sequences were removed, so approximately 190 HIV repertoires were analyzed. Of the approximately 190 retained HIV repertoires, 55 to 60 were collected before and approximately 130 after ART initiation. Each repertoire was downsampled to 5000 TRB nucleotide sequences, and summary statistics were averaged across 100 downsampling iterations. Only TRB sequences with CDR3 regions of at least seven amino acids were retained for analysis. Diversity was assessed using a clonality score derived from Shannon entropy and using the Gini coefficient. In the repertoire networks, any two of the top 5000 CDR3 amino acid sequences were connected whenever the two sequences differed by an edit distance of one. For TRB CDR3 amino acid sequences, GLIPH2 was used to predict antigen specificity groups and MHC restriction. To flag known CMV, EBV, HIV or tissue antigen associations, CDR3 amino acid sequences were matched against VDJdb and McPAS-TCR. Pre-ART, post-ART and control groups were compared with Wilcoxon signed-rank tests and Holm-Bonferroni correction. TCRdb took this table from immuneACCESS and kept in-frame rearrangements with V and J called. Such tables lack part of the clones; where checked against another copy, unresolved V genes explain under half of the gap, and the rest is unexplained. V, J and clone size derive from that table, while D and trimming were established from the DNA sequence. This sample holds over 40,000 clones; more than 90% were observed only once. The ten most abundant clones make up 2.7% of the sample.

Participants were included only if at least one PBMC sample before ART initiation and at least two post-ART samples were available. All participants with HIV were treated in the United States of America. Before DNA extraction, cryopreserved samples containing roughly 0.9-10 million PBMC were thawed and washed. At the time of the earliest PBMC sample, participants with HIV were aged between about 20 and 55 years. Per participant, PBMC samples came from 1-4 timepoints prior to ART initiation and 2-8 timepoints following ART initiation, for a median of 7 samples. Serial HIV viral load, CD4+ T-cell count, ART history and demographic data were obtained for every participant. Using a Qiagen kit on a QIAcube, genomic DNA was extracted from unsorted PBMC, with samples processed in batches of 12. Note on this clone: Its antigen is not yet known. No base qualities exist here, and no much larger clone lies one base off it.

The TCR originated in a woman aged 45-59 years with HIV. The sequences come from unsorted PBMCs, collected 3.7 years after starting antiretroviral therapy.

The CDR3 region reads CSVGGRGNTEAFF. The DNA is TGCAGCGTTGGGGGCAGGGGGAACACTGAAGCTTTCTTT. The chain couples TRBV29-1 to TRBJ1-1; tentative D gene TRBD1, with 6 bases matching. Including cysteine and phenylalanine, the CDR3 has 13 amino acids. Kept here is only the CDR3 DNA, which spans 39 bases and is read in frame from base 1. V is reduced by 4 bases and J by 1 base, leaving a spacing of 10 bases between them. CDR1 is given as SQVTM and CDR2 as ANQGSEA, both from the germline V gene.